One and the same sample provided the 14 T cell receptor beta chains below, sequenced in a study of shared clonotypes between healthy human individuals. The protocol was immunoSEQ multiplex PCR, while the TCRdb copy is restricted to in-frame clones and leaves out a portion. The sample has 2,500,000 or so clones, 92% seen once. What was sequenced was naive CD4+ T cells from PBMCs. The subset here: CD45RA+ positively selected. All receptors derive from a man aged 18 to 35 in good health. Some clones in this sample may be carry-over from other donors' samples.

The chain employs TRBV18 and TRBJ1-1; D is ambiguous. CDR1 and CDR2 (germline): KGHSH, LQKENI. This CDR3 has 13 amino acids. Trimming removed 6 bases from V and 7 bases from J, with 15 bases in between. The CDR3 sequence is CASSTTSQVEAFF. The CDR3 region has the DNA TGTGCCAGCTCTACCACCTCCCAGGTTGAAGCTTTCTTT.

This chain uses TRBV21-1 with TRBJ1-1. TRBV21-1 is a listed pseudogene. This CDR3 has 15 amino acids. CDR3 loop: CASSKVRRVGTEAFF. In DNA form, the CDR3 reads TGTGCCAGCAGCAAAGTTAGGAGGGTTGGGACTGAAGCTTTCTTT.

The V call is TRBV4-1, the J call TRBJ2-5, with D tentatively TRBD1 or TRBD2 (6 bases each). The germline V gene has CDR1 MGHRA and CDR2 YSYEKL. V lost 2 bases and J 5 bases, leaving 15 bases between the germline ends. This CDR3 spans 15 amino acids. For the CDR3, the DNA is TGCGCCAGCAGCCAATCCGGAGGGGGTAGGGAGACCCAGTACTTC. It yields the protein CASSQSGGGRETQYF.

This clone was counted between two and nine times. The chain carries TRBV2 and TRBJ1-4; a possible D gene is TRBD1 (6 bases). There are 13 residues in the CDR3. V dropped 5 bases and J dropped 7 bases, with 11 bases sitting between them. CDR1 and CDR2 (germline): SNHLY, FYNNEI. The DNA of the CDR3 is TGTGCCAGCAGTAACAGGGTGCGTGAAAAACTGTTTTTT. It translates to CASSNRVREKLFF.

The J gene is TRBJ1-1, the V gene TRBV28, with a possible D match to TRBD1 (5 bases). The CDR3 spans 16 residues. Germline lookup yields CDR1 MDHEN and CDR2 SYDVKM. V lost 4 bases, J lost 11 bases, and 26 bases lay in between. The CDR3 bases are TGTGCCAGCAGTTCCCTCGGGGGAGGGGCGCGGGGTAAGGCTTTCTTT. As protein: CASSSLGGGARGKAFF.

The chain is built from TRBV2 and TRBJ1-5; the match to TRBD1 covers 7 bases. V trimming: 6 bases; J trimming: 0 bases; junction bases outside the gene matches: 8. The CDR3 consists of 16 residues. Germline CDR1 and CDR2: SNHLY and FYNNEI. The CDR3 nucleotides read TGTGCCAGCAGAGGCAGGGGGACGTATAGCAATCAGCCCCAGCATTTT. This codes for CASRGRGTYSNQPQHF.

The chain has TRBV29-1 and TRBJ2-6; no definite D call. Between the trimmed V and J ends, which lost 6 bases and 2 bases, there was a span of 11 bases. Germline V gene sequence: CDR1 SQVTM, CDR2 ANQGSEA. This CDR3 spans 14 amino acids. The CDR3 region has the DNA TGCAGCGTCCTTGAGCTCCCTGGGGCCAACGTCCTGACTTTC. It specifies CSVLELPGANVLTF.

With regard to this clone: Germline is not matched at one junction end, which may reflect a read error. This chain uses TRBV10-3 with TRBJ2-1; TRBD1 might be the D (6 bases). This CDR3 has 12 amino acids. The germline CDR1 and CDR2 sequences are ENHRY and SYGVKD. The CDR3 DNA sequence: TGTGCCATCAGTGAGTCGAGGGCAGGGGAAGTCTTC. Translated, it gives CAISESRAGEVF.

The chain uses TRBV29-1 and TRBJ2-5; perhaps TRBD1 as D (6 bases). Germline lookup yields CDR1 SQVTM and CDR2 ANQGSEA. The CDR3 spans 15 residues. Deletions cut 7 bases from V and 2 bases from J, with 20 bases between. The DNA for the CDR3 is TGCAGCGGTTACACACAGTGGACAGCTCAAGAGACCCAGTACTTC. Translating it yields CSGYTQWTAQETQYF.

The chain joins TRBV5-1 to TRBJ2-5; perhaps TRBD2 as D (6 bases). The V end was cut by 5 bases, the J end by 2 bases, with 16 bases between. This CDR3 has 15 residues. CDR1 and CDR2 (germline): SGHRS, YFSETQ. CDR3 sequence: CASRTVGGPQETQYF. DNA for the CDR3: TGCGCCAGCAGGACAGTCGGGGGTCCACAAGAGACCCAGTACTTC.

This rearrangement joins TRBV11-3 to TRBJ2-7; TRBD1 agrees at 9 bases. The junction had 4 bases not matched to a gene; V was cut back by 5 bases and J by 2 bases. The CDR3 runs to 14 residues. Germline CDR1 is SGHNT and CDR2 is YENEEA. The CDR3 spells CASSRTGAPYEQYF. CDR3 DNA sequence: TGTGCCAGCAGCCGGACAGGGGCCCCCTACGAGCAGTACTTC.

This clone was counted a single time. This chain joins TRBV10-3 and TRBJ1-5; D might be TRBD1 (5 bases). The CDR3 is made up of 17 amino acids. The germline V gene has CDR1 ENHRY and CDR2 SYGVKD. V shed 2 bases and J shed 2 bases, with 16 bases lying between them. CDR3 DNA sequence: TGTGCCATCAGTGAGAGGGGCAGGGCCGAGGGCAATCAGCCCCAGCATTTT. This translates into CAISERGRAEGNQPQHF.

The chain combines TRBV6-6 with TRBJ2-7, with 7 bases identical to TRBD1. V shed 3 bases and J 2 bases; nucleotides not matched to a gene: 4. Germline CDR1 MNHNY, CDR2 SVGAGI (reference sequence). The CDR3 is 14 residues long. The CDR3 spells CASSYGTVTYEQYF. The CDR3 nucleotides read TGTGCCAGCAGTTATGGGACAGTTACCTACGAGCAGTACTTC.

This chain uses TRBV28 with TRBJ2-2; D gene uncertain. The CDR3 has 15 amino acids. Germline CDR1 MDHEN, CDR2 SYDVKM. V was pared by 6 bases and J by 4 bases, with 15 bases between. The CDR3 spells CASSPTRALTGELFF. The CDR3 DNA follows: TGTGCCAGCAGCCCGACCCGGGCCCTCACCGGGGAGCTGTTTTTT. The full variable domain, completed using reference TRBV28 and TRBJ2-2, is DVKVTQSSRYLVKRTGEKVFLECVQDMDHENMFWYRQDPGLGLRLIYFSYDVKMKEKGDIPEGYSVSREKKERFSLILESASTNQTSMYLCASSPTRALTGELFFGEGSRLTVL.